This entry is about one TCR beta chain. This entry belongs to a study of blood T cell repertoires in COVID-19. The overall study: COVID-19 samples collected from the United States, Italy and Spain covered acute and convalescent phases. Nucleic acid was either cDNA or gDNA, and it came from T cells, B-cell-depleted T cells, or PBMCs.

The CDR3 totals 13 residues. V was cut by 10 bases and J by 0 bases, with 13 bases left in between. Per the germline V gene, CDR1 is SEHNR and CDR2 is FQNEAQ (reference sequence). Original handling: Reference gene primer amplification gave nucleated cell count estimates. Clones were read by immunoSEQ multiplex PCR, and TCRdb kept only the in-frame ones, dropping some. The V and J calls and the clone size are those of that table, but D and trimming were determined from the DNA. The sample contains around 150,000 clones, about nine tenths of which appear only once. The sequenced sample consisted of peripheral blood. The chain is built from TRBV7-9 and TRBJ2-7; D possibly corresponds to TRBD1 (6 bases). The receptor's source is a woman aged 55-70 years with active or convalescent COVID-19. This chain's CDR3 is CATAGDHSYEQYF. CDR3 in DNA: TGTGCCACCGCAGGGGACCACTCCTACGAGCAGTACTTC.